In its sample, the clone carrying this TCR beta chain was seen a few times. No antigen is known for it. TCRdb used MiXCR to reprocess the reads, holding one entry per CDR3 protein. The data contain approximately 490,000 distinct CDR3 sequences, about 10% of them singletons. This specimen comes from a study of T cell repertoires in cytomegalovirus infection. The wider study: Through public TCR beta signatures, both CMV infection and matching HLA type were indicated.

Whole-study findings and limits: CMV carriers having the relevant HLA were flagged by cumulative public TCR beta family frequency. The ex vivo response was dominated by HLA-C-restricted CMV-specific TCR beta clonotypes.

J gave up 6 bases and V 4 bases, and 4 bases lay outside the gene matches. Germline values: CDR1 SGHVS, CDR2 FNYEAQ. This CDR3 has 14 amino acids. What was sequenced was PBMCs. The receptor's source is a human donor in good health (CMV status not recorded). Some clones in this sample may be carry-over from other donors' samples. The V and J genes are TRBV7-6 and TRBJ1-5; 9 bases agree with TRBD1. The CDR3 protein is CASSSGTGSQPQHF. For the CDR3, the DNA is TGTGCCAGCAGCTCAGGGACAGGGAGTCAGCCCCAGCATTTT. Combining the CDR3 with reference TRBV7-6 and TRBJ1-5 gives the whole variable domain GAGVSQSPRYKVTKRGQDVALRCDPISGHVSLYWYRQALGQGPEFLTYFNYEAQQDKSGLPNDRFSAERPEGSISTLTIQRTEQRDSAMYRCASSSGTGSQPQHFGDGTRLSIL.